This T cell receptor beta chain stems from a study of vaccination effects on CD4 cells after COVID-19. This clone was counted a few times. The antigen is unknown. Clones were read by immunoSEQ multiplex PCR, and TCRdb kept only the in-frame ones, dropping some. The sample consists of tens of thousands of clones, roughly 67% of them appearing once. In germline, CDR1 is GTSNPN, CDR2 SVGIG (reference sequence). The CDR3 extends over 12 amino acids. V was clipped by 5 bases and J by 6 bases, with 11 bases between them. Pools of viral peptides were used by the ViraFEST assay to expand antigen-specific CD4+ T cells ahead of sequencing. Culture lasted 10 days before CD4+ T cell isolation. Two-dose vaccination with either BNT162b2 or mRNA-1273 was given to the participants.

The TCR comes from a human donor who received a COVID-19 vaccine. The specimen comprised CD4+ T cells from PBMCs cultured with SARS-CoV-2 spike peptides, sampled after COVID-19 vaccination. The gene calls are TRBV30 and TRBJ1-5; D perhaps matches TRBD1 (5 bases). CDR3 protein: CAWGGIGQPQHF. The CDR3 coding sequence is TGTGCCTGGGGGGGAATTGGTCAGCCCCAGCATTTT. The full variable domain, in which reference TRBV30 and TRBJ1-5 provide the parts outside the CDR3, is SQTIHQWPATLVQPVGSPLSLECTVEGTSNPNLYWYRQAAGRGLQLLFYSVGIGQISSEVPQNLSASRPQDRQFILSSKKLLLSDSGFYLCAWGGIGQPQHFGDGTRLSIL.